This T cell receptor (beta chain) was retrieved from a study of regulatory T cells in long-lasting Graves disease. Across the study: Patients with new Graves' disease had used antithyroid drugs below 3 months. The study, taken as a whole, reports: Persistent disease exhibited a predilection for TRBV28, TRBJ1-2 and TRBJ2-5.

Time point of the sample: newly diagnosed GD, antithyroid drugs for less than 3 months. Extracted RNA from PBMCs served as the source of the TCR library. The V and J ends lost 3 bases and 3 bases respectively, with 9 bases between them. CDR3 size: 13 residues. Through Arm-PCR of CDR3 regions and iRepertoire HTBI primers, TCR beta libraries were built. TCRdb re-called the multiplex PCR reads through MiXCR, storing one row per CDR3 protein. The table includes fewer than 550,000 distinct CDR3 sequences, roughly 15% detected once. Only a few counts were recorded for this clonotype. Antigen unknown. The data were also submitted as part of a second study, on T cells in Graves' hyperthyroidism and ophthalmopathy. This second report adds: Stable hyperthyroidism: no ophthalmopathy progression over 18 months of follow-up. The HTBI set primed first-round TCR CDR3 RT-PCR.

The source was peripheral blood mononuclear cells (PBMCs), collected at new diagnosis, from a patient treated with antithyroid drugs. The receptor comes from a woman under 30 with Graves disease. V is TRBV12-3 or TRBV12-4 and J is TRBJ2-7; D unresolved. CDR3 nucleotide sequence: TGTGCCAGCAGTTTGGTGGCATACTACGAGCAGTACTTC. It codes for CASSLVAYYEQYF.